Listed below are T cell receptor beta chains from one sample, sequenced in a study of T cell responses to AZD1222 COVID-19 vaccine. Profiling relied on immunoSEQ multiplex PCR, and the TCRdb table lists in-frame clones only, not all of them. The sample yields 95,000 to 150,000 clones, around 86% seen once. The source was peripheral blood, collected on day 0 of AZD1222 vaccination. The receptors here all came from an adult in good health. The CDR3 runs from the conserved cysteine through the conserved F or W. The order of the fields is V gene, D gene, J gene, clone size, CDR3 DNA, CDR3 protein. The D gene is left open where the match is weak. Size tells how often a clone was seen (once, few, many) or the class of an expanded clone, and some rows leave it out.

TRBV6-4,TRBD1,TRBJ2-1,NA,TGTGCCAGCAGTGCCCGTACAGGGGGCTCCTACAATGAGCAGTTCTTC,CASSARTGGSYNEQFF
TRBV7-2,NA,TRBJ1-1,NA,TGTGCCTCCATGCCCCGGACTGAAGCTTTCTTT,CASMPRTEAFF
TRBV6-1,NA,TRBJ2-6,NA,TGTGCCAGCAGTGTGGAGTGGCCAGGGGTTGTGGCTGGGGCCAACGTCCTGACTTTC,CASSVEWPGVVAGANVLTF
TRBV7-9,NA,TRBJ2-3,NA,TGTGCCAGCGAGAGGGTCACAGATACGCAGTATTTT,CASERVTDTQYF
TRBV7-9,TRBD2,TRBJ2-5,NA,TGTGCCAGCAGCTTTGGAGCGGGAGGTAAAGAGACCCAGTACTTC,CASSFGAGGKETQYF
TRBV6-1,TRBD2,TRBJ2-3,once,TGTGCCAGCAGTGCCGGAACTAGCGGGGGGGGAGATACGCAGTATTTT,CASSAGTSGGGDTQYF
TRBV7-9,TRBD1,TRBJ2-5,NA,TGTGCCAGCAGTCGAAGGACAGGGCGGGTAGAGACCCAGTACTTC,CASSRRTGRVETQYF
TRBV7-9,TRBD2,TRBJ2-1,NA,TGTGCCAGCAGCTTTATGGGGGGACTAGCCTTTAGATACAATGAGCAGTTCTTC,CASSFMGGLAFRYNEQFF
TRBV6-1,TRBD2,TRBJ2-7,NA,TGTGCCAGCAGTGACCCTCATCCTGGCGGGGGGACGAGCTCCTACGAGCAGTACTTC,CASSDPHPGGGTSSYEQYF
TRBV19,TRBD2,TRBJ2-1,NA,TGTGCCAGTAGTATGACTAGCGGAGAGCTTTACAATGAGCAGTTCTTC,CASSMTSGELYNEQFF
TRBV5-6,NA,TRBJ1-2,NA,TGTGCCAGCAGCCCCGACGGGGGTTTTAACTATGGCTACACCTTC,CASSPDGGFNYGYTF
TRBV6-5,NA,TRBJ1-4,once,TGTGCCAGCAGTTACTACCCGGGCCGAACTAATGAAAAACTGTTTTTT,CASSYYPGRTNEKLFF
TRBV18,TRBD1,TRBJ1-4,NA,TGTGCCAGCCTCAAGGGACAGAATAATGAAAAACTGTTTTTT,CASLKGQNNEKLFF
TRBV5-4,NA,TRBJ1-1,NA,TGTGCCAGCAGCTTGGAGGGGGGCCAGGGGACTGAAGCTTTCTTT,CASSLEGGQGTEAFF